A selection of T cell receptor beta chains follows, all from one sample in a study of blood T cell repertoires in COVID-19. TCRdb keeps only in-frame clones here, not all; method: immunoSEQ multiplex PCR. The sample shows 200,000 to 250,000 clones, under 85% of them seen only once. Sequencing used peripheral blood. The receptor source for this set is a woman of 80 years or more with COVID-19, enrolled during active disease. The CDR3 runs from the conserved cysteine through the conserved F or W. Each record gives: V gene, J gene, clone size, D gene, CDR3 protein, CDR3 DNA. A D gene is named only where the DNA matches it firmly. The size entry is marked missing in some rows and otherwise reads once, few, many or a size class.

>TRBV9|TRBJ2-1|.|TRBD1
CASSPGQGGYNEQFF
TGTGCCAGCAGCCCAGGACAGGGAGGCTACAATGAGCAGTTCTTC
>TRBV3-1/TRBV3-2|TRBJ1-6|.|.
CASSQGTVDNSPLHF
TGTGCCAGCAGCCAAGGGACAGTTGATAATTCACCCCTCCACTTT
>TRBV2|TRBJ1-2|.|.
CASSALLGYTF
TGTGCCAGCAGTGCCCTTTTAGGCTACACCTTC
>TRBV7-6|TRBJ1-3|.|.
CASSSRFQGSGNTIYF
TGTGCCAGCAGCTCCCGGTTTCAGGGCTCTGGAAACACCATATATTTT
>TRBV28|TRBJ1-5|.|.
CASRVQHSNQPQHF
TGTGCCAGCAGAGTACAGCATAGCAATCAGCCCCAGCATTTT
>TRBV5-1|TRBJ1-2|once|TRBD1
CASSPPTGAGYTF
TGCGCCAGCAGCCCGCCGACAGGGGCTGGCTACACCTTC
>TRBV7-3|TRBJ2-7|.|TRBD1
CASSEGATGEQYF
TGTGCCAGCAGCGAGGGGGCAACGGGCGAGCAGTACTTC
>TRBV9|TRBJ1-3|.|.
CASTLAGAGNTIYF
TGTGCCAGCACTCTCGCGGGAGCCGGAAACACCATATATTTT
>TRBV6-5|TRBJ2-7|once|.
CASGQGWTYEQYF
TGTGCCAGCGGCCAGGGTTGGACCTACGAGCAGTACTTC
>TRBV19|TRBJ2-5|.|.
CASSPSGQQETQYF
TGTGCCAGTAGTCCCTCAGGACAGCAAGAGACCCAGTACTTC
>TRBV9|TRBJ2-1|.|.
CASSVATTSNSYNEQFF
TGTGCCAGCAGCGTAGCGACCACTAGTAACTCCTACAATGAGCAGTTCTTC
>TRBV27|TRBJ2-3|.|.
CASSFLAGTDTQYF
TGTGCCAGCAGTTTTCTAGCCGGCACAGATACGCAGTATTTT
>TRBV5-4|TRBJ2-7|.|.
CASSLARGSSYEQYF
TGTGCCAGCAGCTTGGCCCGGGGAAGCTCCTACGAGCAGTACTTC
>TRBV20-1|TRBJ1-6|.|.
CSASHSYNSPLHF
TGCAGTGCTAGTCACTCCTATAATTCACCCCTCCACTTT
>TRBV5-6|TRBJ1-4|.|.
CASSLVGTKNEKLFF
TGTGCCAGCAGCTTGGTCGGGACTAAAAATGAAAAACTGTTTTTT
>TRBV19|TRBJ2-1|few|TRBD2
CASSTVAGGPNEQFF
TGTGCCAGTAGTACTGTAGCGGGAGGGCCGAATGAGCAGTTCTTC
>TRBV7-8|TRBJ2-7|.|TRBD2
CASNRLAGSYEQYF
TGTGCCAGCAACCGACTAGCGGGATCCTACGAGCAGTACTTC
>TRBV5-1|TRBJ2-5|.|TRBD2
CASSATSGGRETQYF
TGCGCCAGCAGCGCGACTAGCGGGGGGCGAGAGACCCAGTACTTC
>TRBV28|TRBJ2-1|.|.
CASSRRGEQFF
TGTGCCAGCAGTAGGCGCGGTGAGCAGTTCTTC
>TRBV2|TRBJ1-5|once|TRBD1
CASSYRGRESNQPQHF
TGTGCCAGCAGTTACAGGGGGCGCGAGAGCAATCAGCCCCAGCATTTT
>TRBV5-5|TRBJ2-3|.|TRBD1
CASSIPPGQVTDTQYF
TGTGCCAGCAGCATCCCGCCGGGACAGGTCACAGATACGCAGTATTTT
>TRBV2|TRBJ2-3|.|.
CASSEAPPGDTQYF
TGTGCCAGCAGTGAAGCCCCCCCCGGGGATACGCAGTATTTT
>TRBV6-5|TRBJ1-2|.|TRBD1
CASSYRTGGWDFGYTF
TGTGCCAGCAGTTACCGGACAGGGGGCTGGGATTTTGGCTACACCTTC
>TRBV5-8|TRBJ1-4|.|.
CASSIPPYNEKLFF
TGTGCCAGCAGCATCCCGCCCTATAATGAAAAACTGTTTTTT
>TRBV5-1|TRBJ2-7|.|.
CASSLSTGPEQYF
TGCGCCAGCAGCTTGTCAACAGGGCCCGAGCAGTACTTC
>TRBV2|TRBJ1-2|.|.
CASSEGPRAGLSGYTF
TGTGCCAGCAGTGAAGGCCCCCGCGCAGGTCTGAGTGGCTACACCTTC
>TRBV11-2|TRBJ2-3|once|.
CASSLAQSTDTQYF
TGTGCCAGCAGCTTGGCTCAGAGCACAGATACGCAGTATTTT
>TRBV28|TRBJ2-1|.|TRBD2
CASTLAGYRGNEQFF
TGTGCCAGCACCCTAGCGGGCTATAGGGGCAATGAGCAGTTCTTC
>TRBV5-1|TRBJ1-2|.|TRBD1
CASSYYSGTDYGYTF
TGCGCCAGCAGCTACTACTCCGGGACAGACTATGGCTACACCTTC
>TRBV27|TRBJ1-1|.|.
CASSFARGTEAFF
TGTGCCAGCAGTTTCGCCCGGGGGACTGAAGCTTTCTTT
>TRBV12-5|TRBJ2-1|.|.
CASVPSRGLAVYNEQFF
TGTGCTAGTGTCCCTTCCAGGGGGCTAGCGGTCTACAATGAGCAGTTCTTC
>TRBV2|TRBJ2-7|.|.
CASSQSRVANSYEQYF
TGTGCCAGCAGCCAATCCAGGGTCGCGAACTCCTACGAGCAGTACTTC
>TRBV2|TRBJ1-5|.|TRBD1
CASSEALLWTGQPQHF
TGTGCCAGCAGTGAAGCGCTTCTCTGGACAGGACAGCCCCAGCATTTT
>TRBV11-2|TRBJ1-3|.|.
CASSSFTGRVSSGNTIYF
TGTGCCAGCAGTTCCTTTACTGGCAGGGTGAGCTCTGGAAACACCATATATTTT
>TRBV12-3/TRBV12-4|TRBJ1-2|.|TRBD1
CASSRDRGRGYTF
TGTGCCAGCAGCCGGGACAGGGGGCGCGGCTACACCTTC
>TRBV6-4|TRBJ1-1|.|.
CASSLTGQTEAFF
TGTGCCAGCAGCCTGACAGGCCAGACTGAAGCTTTCTTT
>TRBV5-1|TRBJ2-3|.|TRBD1
CASSFGTGVTDTQYF
TGCGCCAGCAGCTTCGGAACAGGGGTTACAGATACGCAGTATTTT
>TRBV19|TRBJ2-1|few|TRBD2
CASSIGLAGGNEQFF
TGTGCCAGTAGTATTGGACTAGCGGGGGGTAATGAGCAGTTCTTC
>TRBV5-1|TRBJ1-5|.|.
CASSLTPSGISNQPQHF
TGCGCCAGCAGCTTGACCCCCTCAGGGATTAGCAATCAGCCCCAGCATTTT
>TRBV5-4|TRBJ2-3|.|TRBD2
CASSFPTSGGPTQYF
TGTGCCAGCAGCTTCCCAACTAGCGGGGGACCTACGCAGTATTTT
>TRBV5-6|TRBJ1-5|.|.
CASSRWAGPNQPQHF
TGTGCCAGCAGCAGGTGGGCCGGTCCCAATCAGCCCCAGCATTTT
>TRBV5-1|TRBJ1-1|.|TRBD1
CASSYSATGGAAEAFF
TGCGCCAGCAGCTATAGCGCGACAGGGGGCGCGGCTGAAGCTTTCTTT
>TRBV3-1/TRBV3-2|TRBJ2-1|.|TRBD2
CASSQDYSGRASIF
TGTGCCAGCAGCCAAGATTATAGCGGGAGGGCCTCGATCTTC
>TRBV19|TRBJ2-1|.|TRBD1
CASSAQGDYNEQFF
TGTGCCAGTAGTGCACAGGGGGACTACAATGAGCAGTTCTTC
>TRBV5-4|TRBJ1-6|.|.
CASSPPGQPNNSPLHF
TGTGCCAGCAGCCCACCAGGGCAGCCTAATAATTCACCCCTCCACTTT
>TRBV28|TRBJ2-3|once|TRBD2
CASRTSGPTDTQYF
TGTGCCAGTAGGACTAGCGGGCCCACAGATACGCAGTATTTT
>TRBV6-5|TRBJ2-3|.|TRBD2
CASRRLAGGADTQYF
TGTGCCAGCAGGCGACTAGCGGGGGGCGCAGATACGCAGTATTTT
>TRBV19|TRBJ1-3|.|TRBD1
CASSLMGSSLQGAGNTIYF
TGTGCCAGTAGTCTAATGGGCTCATCGCTACAGGGGGCTGGAAACACCATATATTTT
>TRBV27|TRBJ1-5|.|.
CASSLSTGNQPQHF
TGTGCCAGCAGTTTAAGTACAGGGAATCAGCCCCAGCATTTT
>TRBV5-1|TRBJ1-1|.|.
CASSPQGNTEAFF
TGCGCCAGCAGCCCTCAGGGGAACACTGAAGCTTTCTTT
>TRBV4-1|TRBJ2-7|.|.
CASSQEKGTFTHEQYF
TGCGCCAGCAGCCAAGAAAAGGGGACTTTCACCCACGAGCAGTACTTC
>TRBV4-2|TRBJ2-2|.|.
CASSPRWGGSTGELFF
TGTGCCAGCAGCCCCCGGTGGGGGGGCAGTACCGGGGAGCTGTTTTTT
>TRBV5-1|TRBJ1-2|few|TRBD1
CASSLAGQGEGYTF
TGCGCCAGCAGCTTGGCCGGACAGGGGGAAGGCTACACCTTC
>TRBV5-1|TRBJ2-7|.|.
CASSPPNQGQYGQYF
TGCGCCAGCAGCCCCCCAAACCAGGGGCAATACGGGCAGTACTTC
>TRBV19|TRBJ2-2|few|.
CASSIGGALKNTGELFF
TGTGCCAGTAGTATAGGGGGAGCCCTTAAAAACACCGGGGAGCTGTTTTTT
>TRBV19|TRBJ2-3|.|.
CASSTGGGDTQYF
TGTGCCAGTAGTACGGGTGGAGGGGATACGCAGTATTTT
>TRBV7-3|TRBJ2-4|.|TRBD2
CASSLAGENIQYF
TGTGCCAGCAGCTTGGCGGGGGAAAACATTCAGTACTTC